This entry features one TCR beta chain sequence. Generated by immunoSEQ multiplex PCR, the TCRdb table keeps only in-frame clones and is missing some. The data contain 200,000 to 300,000 clones, nearly 90% of them singletons. The data were taken from a study of blood T cell repertoires in COVID-19. About the research overall: Researchers got acute and convalescent COVID-19 samples from the United States, Italy and Spain.

The length of the CDR3 is 14 residues. CDR1 is KGHSH and CDR2 is LQKENI in the germline V gene. Trimming stripped 2 bases from V and 5 bases from J, with 13 bases between. The V call is TRBV18, the J call TRBJ2-7; D is perhaps TRBD2 (5 bases). The TCR sequence derives from a human donor in a cohort sampled during active COVID-19. Specimen: peripheral blood. The CDR3 spells CASSPGRTGNEQYF. CDR3 nucleotide sequence: TGTGCCAGCTCACCAGGGCGGACTGGGAACGAGCAGTACTTC. The variable domain in full, with the rest retrieved from reference TRBV18 and TRBJ2-7, is NAGVMQNPRHLVRRRGQEARLRCSPMKGHSHVYWYRQLPEEGLKFMVYLQKENIIDESGMPKERFSAEFPKEGPSILRIQQVVRGDSAAYFCASSPGRTGNEQYFGPGTRLTVT.